A selection of T cell receptor beta chains follows, all from one sample in a study of T-cell memory formation after mild COVID-19. TCRdb reprocessed the 5' RACE reads via MiXCR and lists one record per CDR3 protein. The sample consists of fewer than 250,000 distinct CDR3 sequences, 10% of them appearing once. Source material: PBMCs or a T cell subset sorted from them (not recorded which). The receptors derive from a man between 18 and 29 years old who had mild COVID-19 (a few samples of this study predate the infection). Cell type and time point are not known. The CDR3 runs from the conserved cysteine through the conserved F or W. A D gene is named only where the DNA matches it firmly. A row's size may be missing; if present it is once, few, many or a size class.

d_gene: NA
abundance: many
j_gene: TRBJ1-5
v_gene: TRBV28
CDR3aa: CASSLVGARNQPQHF
CDR3nt: TGTGCCAGCAGCCTGGTAGGGGCGCGCAATCAGCCCCAGCATTTT

d_gene: TRBD1
abundance: few
j_gene: TRBJ2-1
v_gene: TRBV7-9
CDR3aa: CASSYGGQGVTGSYNEQFF
CDR3nt: TGTGCCAGCAGCTATGGGGGACAGGGAGTCACCGGCTCCTACAATGAGCAGTTCTTC

d_gene: NA
abundance: NA
j_gene: TRBJ1-3
v_gene: TRBV7-2
CDR3aa: CASSLGLIRSSGNTIYF
CDR3nt: TGTGCCAGCAGCTTAGGTCTGATACGGTCCTCGGGAAACACCATATATTTT

d_gene: NA
abundance: few
j_gene: TRBJ1-1
v_gene: TRBV7-2
CDR3aa: CASSLNNGREAFF
CDR3nt: TGTGCCAGCAGCTTGAACAACGGGCGGGAAGCTTTCTTT

d_gene: NA
abundance: many
j_gene: TRBJ2-1
v_gene: TRBV5-1
CDR3aa: CASSLGGRSDNEQFF
CDR3nt: TGCGCCAGCAGCTTGGGGGGCAGAAGTGACAATGAGCAGTTCTTC

d_gene: NA
abundance: many
j_gene: TRBJ2-3
v_gene: TRBV7-9
CDR3aa: CASSRGISTDTQYF
CDR3nt: TGTGCCAGCAGCCGGGGGATAAGCACAGATACGCAGTATTTT

d_gene: NA
abundance: NA
j_gene: TRBJ1-4
v_gene: TRBV5-1
CDR3aa: CASSLEQEGEKLFF
CDR3nt: TGCGCCAGCAGCTTGGAACAGGAGGGTGAAAAACTGTTTTTT

d_gene: NA
abundance: NA
j_gene: TRBJ2-1
v_gene: TRBV29-1
CDR3aa: CSASDWLNEQFF
CDR3nt: TGCAGCGCCTCGGACTGGCTGAATGAGCAGTTCTTC

d_gene: NA
abundance: few
j_gene: TRBJ1-6
v_gene: TRBV7-2
CDR3aa: CASSFQGSESPLHF
CDR3nt: TGTGCCAGCAGCTTCCAGGGGTCGGAGTCACCCCTCCACTTT

d_gene: NA
abundance: few
j_gene: TRBJ2-2
v_gene: TRBV7-2
CDR3aa: CASSLNRLDNTGELFF
CDR3nt: TGTGCCAGCAGCTTGAACCGTCTAGATAACACCGGGGAGCTGTTTTTT

d_gene: NA
abundance: few
j_gene: TRBJ1-2
v_gene: TRBV5-1
CDR3aa: CASTIGWGDSYGYTF
CDR3nt: TGCGCCAGCACGATCGGGTGGGGTGATAGCTATGGCTACACCTTC

d_gene: TRBD2
abundance: NA
j_gene: TRBJ2-7
v_gene: TRBV30
CDR3aa: CAWSELAGAYEQYF
CDR3nt: TGTGCCTGGAGTGAGCTAGCGGGGGCCTACGAGCAGTACTTC

d_gene: NA
abundance: NA
j_gene: TRBJ2-5
v_gene: TRBV29-1
CDR3aa: CSVDSGNQETQYF
CDR3nt: TGCAGCGTTGACTCGGGGAACCAAGAGACCCAGTACTTC